A selection of T cell receptor beta chains follows, all from one sample in a study of OX40 agonist ivuxolimab in advanced cancers. Clones were sequenced by immunoSEQ multiplex PCR, and TCRdb holds only the in-frame ones, with some missing. Of about 83,000 clones in the sample, roughly 83% are singletons; the top ten hold under 8%. The source material was CD4+ or CD8+ T cells sorted from blood, sampled in a trial of the OX40 agonist ivuxolimab. These receptors were obtained from an adult with an advanced solid tumor such as melanoma, head and neck, liver or kidney cancer. Each CDR3 is given with its conserved first and last residue. The D gene is left open where the match is weak. A clone size is listed for some rows: how often the clone was seen (once, few, many), or a class if it is expanded.

V	D	size	J	DNA	CDR3
TRBV7-9	NA	NA	TRBJ2-4	TGTGCCAGCAGCTTCCAGGGGACTGACATTCAGTACTTC	CASSFQGTDIQYF
TRBV2	TRBD1	NA	TRBJ1-1	TGTGCCAGCAGCGGACAGGGCCGGACTGAAGCTTTCTTT	CASSGQGRTEAFF
TRBV5-1	TRBD1	NA	TRBJ2-7	TGCGCCAGCAGCGGGGGGGACAGGGCGGACGAGCAGTACTTC	CASSGGDRADEQYF
TRBV11-2	NA	NA	TRBJ1-1	TGTGCCAGCAACATCCGTGACGGTGAAAACACTGAAGCTTTCTTT	CASNIRDGENTEAFF
TRBV19	TRBD1	NA	TRBJ2-5	TGTGCCAGTAGTATCCCCGGGACAGGGGAGAGGGAGCAGTACTTC	CASSIPGTGEREQYF
TRBV19	TRBD2	NA	TRBJ2-5	TGTGCCAGTAGTATCGGAGTTTTGGGCGGGGGGCGGAAAGAGACCCAGTACTTC	CASSIGVLGGGRKETQYF
TRBV18	NA	NA	TRBJ1-1	TGTGCCAGCTCACCGAACGGCCAGAACACTGAAGCTTTCTTT	CASSPNGQNTEAFF
TRBV2	NA	once	TRBJ2-7	TGTGCCAGCAGTGTCGCGCAAAGGCAGTACTTC	CASSVAQRQYF
TRBV30	TRBD1	NA	TRBJ2-3	TGTGCCTGGAGTAGGGACAGGGGGCAAACAGATACGCAGTATTTT	CAWSRDRGQTDTQYF
TRBV6-5	NA	NA	TRBJ2-1	TGTGCCAGCAGGGGGCTTGACCGGGACTACAATGAGCAGTTCTTC	CASRGLDRDYNEQFF
TRBV4-1	NA	once	TRBJ2-3	TGCGCCAGCAGCCACGGGGAGGCCCCAGATACGCAGTATTTT	CASSHGEAPDTQYF
TRBV19	TRBD1	few	TRBJ1-3	TGTGCCAGTAGTTCGGACAGGGTGAGGAACACCATATATTTT	CASSSDRVRNTIYF
TRBV19	NA	once	TRBJ1-1	TGTGCCACAGACAACAGGAGGAACACTGAAGCTTTCTTT	CATDNRRNTEAFF
TRBV10-2	NA	few	TRBJ1-2	TGCGCCAGCAGTCCTGGGGCTCGTACAGCTTTCTATGGCTACACCTTC	CASSPGARTAFYGYTF
TRBV5-1	NA	NA	TRBJ2-1	TGCGCCAGCAGCTTGGACGGGGTCTCCTACAATGAGCAGTTCTTC	CASSLDGVSYNEQFF
TRBV7-9	NA	NA	TRBJ2-7	TGTGCCAGCAGCTTAGCGACAGGTTGGGGCTCCTACGAGCAGTACTTC	CASSLATGWGSYEQYF
TRBV27	NA	NA	TRBJ1-2	TGTGCCAGCAGTCCTCAGCGTTGGGAAAACTATGGCTACACCTTC	CASSPQRWENYGYTF
TRBV25-1	NA	once	TRBJ1-2	TGTGCCAGCAGTGATGGGACGGGTGGCTACACCTTC	CASSDGTGGYTF
TRBV7-9	NA	NA	TRBJ1-4	TGTGCCAGCAGCTTAGGAGCAGGAGTATCTAATGAAAAACTGTTTTTT	CASSLGAGVSNEKLFF
TRBV6-5	TRBD1	NA	TRBJ1-5	TGTGCCAGCAGTCTTACCGGGACAGGCAATCAGCCCCAGCATTTT	CASSLTGTGNQPQHF
TRBV2	NA	NA	TRBJ1-3	TGTGCCAGCAGTGTGGTCGGGGGCTCTGGAAACACCATATATTTT	CASSVVGGSGNTIYF
TRBV7-8	NA	NA	TRBJ2-5	TGTGCCAGCAGCCTACAGGGAACCCAGTACTTC	CASSLQGTQYF
TRBV19	TRBD2	NA	TRBJ2-5	TGTGCCAGTAGCCAGCTAGCGGAACAAGAGACCCAGTACTTC	CASSQLAEQETQYF
TRBV19	TRBD1	NA	TRBJ2-6	TGTGCCAGTAGTGACAGGGGGATCTCTGGGGCCAACGTCCTGACTTTC	CASSDRGISGANVLTF